Listed below are T cell receptor beta chains from one sample, sequenced in a study of PD-L1 blockade in urothelial cancer. Using immunoSEQ multiplex PCR, the repertoire was profiled, and TCRdb retains in-frame clones only, with some absent. The table records 20,000 to 25,000 clones, 91% of them present only once. The source material was PBMCs, sampled around atezolizumab (anti-PD-L1) treatment. These receptors were obtained from a woman aged 55-70 years with urothelial cancer. Each CDR3 is given without its conserved first and last residue.

j_call	v_call	cdr3_length	cdr3_aa
TRBJ2-7	TRBV7-2	13	ASSTRLAGAYEQY
TRBJ2-5	TRBV27	12	ASSLSIEQETQY
TRBJ2-7	TRBV6-5	13	ASSYLAGAAYEQY
TRBJ1-2	TRBV28	10	ASSPLLYGYT
TRBJ2-7	TRBV27	11	ASSFGTAYEQY
TRBJ1-3	TRBV7-6	13	ASSQGQAYGNTIY
TRBJ2-1	TRBV7-9	13	ASSPAGRGDNEQF
TRBJ2-1	TRBV4-2	10	ASSQLAGEQF
TRBJ2-3	TRBV29-1	10	SVESGGDTQY
TRBJ1-2	TRBV19	11	ASGQQGGGGYT
TRBJ2-3	TRBV5-1	14	ASSFIAGTSTDTQY
TRBJ2-6	TRBV19	18	ASSISFPGQGATGANVLT
TRBJ1-3	TRBV25-1	12	ASSEYRSGNTIY
TRBJ2-2	TRBV7-9	11	ASSSTWTGELF
TRBJ1-1	TRBV6-1	12	ASSVIGGNTEAF
TRBJ2-2	TRBV5-6	14	ASSLLAGGPAGELF
TRBJ2-1	TRBV7-9	13	ASSYSGRTYNEQF
TRBJ2-1	TRBV18	15	ASSPRFAGGFGNEQF
TRBJ2-2	TRBV7-9	13	ASSQPGQGAGELF
TRBJ2-3	TRBV29-1	11	SLQTAITDTQY
TRBJ1-2	TRBV28	13	ASSLSGQWSYGYT
TRBJ2-7	TRBV7-9	11	ASSARDNYEQY
TRBJ2-5	TRBV7-7	13	ASSPPTSGSETQY
TRBJ1-1	TRBV28	17	ASSFPEDRALYVNTEAF
TRBJ2-7	TRBV7-2	14	ASSLAPAGLNYEQY
TRBJ2-2	TRBV4-1	15	ASSQEASGMGTGELF